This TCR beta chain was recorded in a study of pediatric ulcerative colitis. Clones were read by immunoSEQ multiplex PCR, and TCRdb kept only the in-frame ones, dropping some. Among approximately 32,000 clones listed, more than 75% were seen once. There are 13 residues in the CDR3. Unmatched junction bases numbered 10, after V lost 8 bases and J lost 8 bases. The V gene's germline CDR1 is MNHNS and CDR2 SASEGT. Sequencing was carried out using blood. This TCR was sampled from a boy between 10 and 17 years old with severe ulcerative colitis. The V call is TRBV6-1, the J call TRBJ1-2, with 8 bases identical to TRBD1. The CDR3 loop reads CASSLQGARGYTF. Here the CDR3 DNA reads TGTGCCAGCTCGCTGCAGGGGGCGCGAGGCTACACCTTC.